The 14 T cell receptor beta chains below come from one sample, sequenced in a study of response to subunit inactivated influenza vaccine. TCRdb analysed the RT-PCR reads with MiXCR anew, one entry per CDR3 protein. The sample has hundreds of thousands of distinct CDR3 sequences; 15% to 18% are singletons. The sample here was PBMCs from blood, taken 11 to 12 days after vaccination. These receptors were obtained from a man aged 50-60 years who received an inactivated influenza vaccine.

This clonotype was counted only a few times. The chain is built from TRBV2 and TRBJ1-2; weak D call: TRBD1 (5 bases). The CDR3 has 14 amino acids. V was shortened by 2 bases and J by 8 bases, with 15 bases between the two germline ends. Germline CDR1 and CDR2: SNHLY and FYNNEI. The CDR3 reads CASSETGQFYGYTF. The CDR3 DNA sequence: TGTGCCAGCAGTGAAACCGGACAATTCTACGGCTACACCTTC.

This clonotype was counted between two and nine times. This sequence joins TRBV7-2 and TRBJ1-5, with D perhaps TRBD1 (5 bases). Germline loops: CDR1 SGHTA, CDR2 FQGNSA. Trimming left V 0 bases short and J 2 bases short, with 8 bases between. This CDR3 is 15 amino acids long. DNA of the CDR3: TGTGCCAGCAGCTTAGCAGGGGCCCGCAATCAGCCCCAGCATTTT. This encodes CASSLAGARNQPQHF.

The chain recombines TRBV29-1 with TRBJ2-5; unclear D gene. From germline, CDR1 is SQVTM and CDR2 ANQGSEA. The CDR3 sequence is 15 residues long. With 5 bases removed from V and 6 bases from J, the gap between germline ends came to 22 bases. CDR3 sequence reads: CSVLTLGAPSKTQYF. CDR3 sequence (DNA): TGCAGCGTTCTAACTCTAGGAGCTCCAAGTAAGACCCAGTACTTC.

The genes are TRBV20-1 and TRBJ2-5; D possibly matches TRBD1 or TRBD2 (5 bases each). The CDR3 is 13 amino acids. Looked up from germline, CDR1 is DFQATT and CDR2 is SNEGSKA (reference sequence). The ends were cut back, 1 base at V and 4 bases at J, with 10 bases in the middle. The CDR3: CSARVGTVETQYF. CDR3 bases: TGCAGTGCTAGAGTCGGGACCGTAGAGACCCAGTACTTC.

The J gene is TRBJ2-7, the V gene TRBV12-3 or TRBV12-4; 7 positions match TRBD2. Germline trimming cut 6 bases from V and 9 bases from J; bases unmatched to any gene: 5. The length of the CDR3 is 11 residues. CDR3 protein: CASRGGLGQYF. The CDR3 bases are TGTGCCAGCAGGGGGGGGTTAGGGCAGTACTTC.

This clonotype has a handful of counts. V usage is TRBV4-2 and J usage is TRBJ2-6; the D gene is possibly TRBD2 (5 bases). The CDR3 totals 14 residues. Trimming removed 7 bases from V and 1 base from J, with 8 bases in between. Per the germline V gene, CDR1 is LGHNA and CDR2 is YNFKEQ. The CDR3 DNA is TGTGCCAGCACCCGAGGGTCTGGGGCCAACGTCCTGACTTTC. Translation: CASTRGSGANVLTF.

This clonotype came up a few times. The chain is built from TRBV11-2 and TRBJ1-1, with a tentative D call TRBD1 (6 bases). Looked up from germline, CDR1 is SGHAT and CDR2 is FQNNGV. The germline V and J ends were trimmed by 5 bases and 1 base, with 14 bases remaining between them. The CDR3 covers 15 residues. CDR3 residues: CASSLTGMTNTEAFF. The CDR3 DNA reads TGTGCCAGCAGCCTAACAGGGATGACGAACACTGAAGCTTTCTTT. Using reference TRBV11-2 and TRBJ1-1 for the parts outside the CDR3, the full variable domain is EAGVAQSPRYKIIEKRQSVAFWCNPISGHATLYWYQQILGQGPKLLIQFQNNGVVDDSQLPKDRFSAERLKGVDSTLKIQPAKLEDSAVYLCASSLTGMTNTEAFFGQGTRLTVV.

The chain combines TRBV7-7 with TRBJ2-5; 12 nucleotides agree with TRBD2. The CDR3 contains 14 residues. V shed 5 bases, J shed 5 bases, and the junction held 3 bases outside the gene matches. The V gene's germline CDR1 is SSHAT and CDR2 FNYEAQ (reference sequence). In nucleotides, the CDR3 is TGTGCCAGCAGCGTTACTAGCGGGAGGGAGACCCAGTACTTC. Amino acid sequence: CASSVTSGRETQYF.

The J gene is TRBJ2-1, the V gene TRBV23-1, with TRBD1 matching 9 bases. TRBV23-1 qualifies as an ORF whose function is uncertain. Losses at the gene ends were 3 bases for V and 8 bases for J; bases not matched to a gene: 11. This CDR3 spans 16 amino acids. The CDR3: CASSHGVRDRVDEQFF. The CDR3 nucleotides read TGCGCCAGCAGTCATGGTGTCCGGGACAGGGTCGATGAGCAGTTCTTC.

This clonotype was recorded at least ten times. The chain is built from TRBV5-1 and TRBJ1-1; D is possibly TRBD1 (6 bases). The CDR3 contains 14 residues. In germline, CDR1 is SGHRS, CDR2 YFSETQ. With 1 base removed from V and 4 bases from J, the gap between germline ends came to 11 bases. The CDR3 DNA follows: TGCGCCAGCAGCTTGACAGGGCCGACCACTGAAGCTTTCTTT. Its protein is CASSLTGPTTEAFF.

This clonotype was seen a few times. This CDR3 reads CSARTIRANYGYTF. DNA for the CDR3: TGCAGTGCTAGAACCATAAGAGCTAACTATGGCTACACCTTC. The chain employs TRBV20-1 and TRBJ1-2; no clear D gene. This CDR3 has 14 amino acids. Trimming removed 2 bases at V and 0 bases at J, with 10 bases between. Germline V gene data show CDR1 as DFQATT and CDR2 as SNEGSKA (reference sequence).

This clonotype was detected only a few times. The CDR3, as DNA: TGTGCCAGCAGCCGGACTAGCGCAGACAATGAGCAGTTCTTC. Its translation is CASSRTSADNEQFF. The chain joins TRBV11-2 to TRBJ2-1, with 9 bases matching TRBD2. The CDR3 has 14 residues. The J segment lost 5 bases and the V segment lost 5 bases, leaving 4 bases of the junction unmatched. The V gene's germline CDR1 is SGHAT and CDR2 FQNNGV.

This clonotype has just a few counts. The J gene is TRBJ2-3, the V gene TRBV28; D not resolved. Germline CDR1 MDHEN, CDR2 SYDVKM. The CDR3 is 17 amino acids. Trimming pared 5 bases from V and 6 bases from J, leaving 24 bases between. This CDR3 is CASSPSRLTARWDTQYF. DNA of the CDR3: TGTGCCAGCAGTCCCTCGAGACTCACGGCAAGGTGGGATACGCAGTATTTT.

This clonotype has only a few counts. This chain joins TRBV20-1 and TRBJ2-7; the match to TRBD2 covers 9 bases. The germline V gene encodes CDR1 DFQATT and CDR2 SNEGSKA (reference sequence). The CDR3 is 14 amino acids. V lost 3 bases and J lost 2; bases outside the gene matches: 5. The CDR3 is CSASEGGGAYEQYF. In DNA form, the CDR3 reads TGCAGTGCTAGTGAAGGCGGGGGGGCCTACGAGCAGTACTTC.